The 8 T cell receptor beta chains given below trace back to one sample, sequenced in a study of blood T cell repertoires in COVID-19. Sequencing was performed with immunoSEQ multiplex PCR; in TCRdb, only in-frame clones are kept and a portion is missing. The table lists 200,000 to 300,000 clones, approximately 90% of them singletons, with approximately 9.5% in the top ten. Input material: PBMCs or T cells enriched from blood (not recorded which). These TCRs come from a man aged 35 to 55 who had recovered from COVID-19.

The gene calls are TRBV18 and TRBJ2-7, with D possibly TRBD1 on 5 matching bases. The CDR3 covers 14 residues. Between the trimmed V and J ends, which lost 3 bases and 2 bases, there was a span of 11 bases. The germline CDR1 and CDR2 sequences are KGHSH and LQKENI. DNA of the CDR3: TGTGCCAGCTCACCTACTCGACAGCCCTACGAGCAGTACTTC. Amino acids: CASSPTRQPYEQYF.

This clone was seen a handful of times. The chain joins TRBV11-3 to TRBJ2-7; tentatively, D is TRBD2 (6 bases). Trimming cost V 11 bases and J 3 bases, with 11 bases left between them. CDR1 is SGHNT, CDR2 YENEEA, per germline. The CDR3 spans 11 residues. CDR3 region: CAVGTVYEQYF. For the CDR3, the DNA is TGTGCCGTGGGGACTGTCTACGAGCAGTACTTC.

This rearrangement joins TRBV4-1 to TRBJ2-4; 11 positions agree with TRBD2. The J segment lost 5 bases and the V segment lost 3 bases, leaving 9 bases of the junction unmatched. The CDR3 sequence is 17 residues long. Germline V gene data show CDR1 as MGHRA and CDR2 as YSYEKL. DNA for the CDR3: TGCGCCAGCAGCCATCATTCCGGGACTAGCGGAGAAAACATTCAGTACTTC. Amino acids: CASSHHSGTSGENIQYF.

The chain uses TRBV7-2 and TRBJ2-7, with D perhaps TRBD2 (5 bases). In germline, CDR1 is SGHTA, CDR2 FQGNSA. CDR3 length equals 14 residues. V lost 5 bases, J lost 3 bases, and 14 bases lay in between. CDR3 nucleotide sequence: TGTGCCAGCAGCCCTCCGGACTTGCTCTACGAGCAGTACTTC. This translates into CASSPPDLLYEQYF.

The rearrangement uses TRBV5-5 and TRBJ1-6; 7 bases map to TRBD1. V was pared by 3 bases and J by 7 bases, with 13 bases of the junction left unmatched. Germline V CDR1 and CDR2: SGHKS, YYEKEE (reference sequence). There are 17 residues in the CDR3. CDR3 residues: CASSSTAGTVSNSPLHF. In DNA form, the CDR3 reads TGTGCCAGCAGCTCGACGGCCGGGACAGTAAGCAATTCACCCCTCCACTTT.

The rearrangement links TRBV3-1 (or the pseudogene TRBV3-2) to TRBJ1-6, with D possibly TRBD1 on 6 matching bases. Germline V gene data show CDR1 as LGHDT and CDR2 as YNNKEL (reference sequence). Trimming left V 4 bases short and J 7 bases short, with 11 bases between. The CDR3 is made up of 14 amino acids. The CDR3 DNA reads TGTGCCAGCAGCCTAGCCACAGGGAATTCACCCCTCCACTTT. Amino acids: CASSLATGNSPLHF.

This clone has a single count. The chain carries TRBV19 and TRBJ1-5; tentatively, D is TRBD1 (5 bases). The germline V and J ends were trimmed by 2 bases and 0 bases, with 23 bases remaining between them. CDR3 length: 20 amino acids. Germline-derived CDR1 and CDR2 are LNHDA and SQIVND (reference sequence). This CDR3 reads CASSIRPWGRYGYSNQPQHF. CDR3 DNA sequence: TGTGCCAGTAGTATAAGGCCCTGGGGCAGATACGGGTATAGCAATCAGCCCCAGCATTTT. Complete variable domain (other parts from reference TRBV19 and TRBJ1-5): DGGITQSPKYLFRKEGQNVTLSCEQNLNHDAMYWYRQDPGQGLRLIYYSQIVNDFQKGDIAEGYSVSREKKESFPLTVTSAQKNPTAFYLCASSIRPWGRYGYSNQPQHFGDGTRLSIL.

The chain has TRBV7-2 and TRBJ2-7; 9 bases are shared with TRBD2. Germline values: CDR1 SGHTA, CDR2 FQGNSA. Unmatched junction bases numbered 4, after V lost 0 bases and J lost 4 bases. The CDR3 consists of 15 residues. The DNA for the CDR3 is TGTGCCAGCAGCTTAGCGTCTAGCGGGATTTACGAGCAGTACTTC. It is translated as CASSLASSGIYEQYF.